These 20 T cell receptor beta chains came from one sample sequenced in a study of T cell responses to AZD1222 COVID-19 vaccine. TCRdb keeps only in-frame clones here, not all; method: immunoSEQ multiplex PCR. The sample holds about 34,000 clones; more than 75% are singletons and the top ten take 3.5% to 5.5%. This specimen consisted of peripheral blood, obtained 28 days after the second AZD1222 dose. The receptors shown here come from an adult who received the AZD1222 COVID-19 vaccine.

The J gene is TRBJ2-7, the V gene TRBV10-3, with D possibly being TRBD1 (6 bases). The CDR3 runs to 12 residues. Trimming left V 6 bases short and J 9 bases short, with 15 bases between. Germline values: CDR1 ENHRY, CDR2 SYGVKD. The CDR3 protein is CAISVEQGWQYF. The CDR3 coding sequence is TGTGCCATCAGCGTAGAACAGGGATGGCAGTACTTC.

The chain joins TRBV9 to TRBJ2-6; 11 bases are a match to TRBD2. This CDR3 region has 17 residues. V was clipped by 4 bases and J by 11 bases; unmatched bases: 14. The germline V gene has CDR1 SGDLS and CDR2 YYNGEE. The CDR3 loop reads CASSPQLGTSGPDVLTF. The CDR3 DNA reads as TGTGCCAGCAGCCCCCAGCTAGGGACTAGCGGACCCGACGTCCTGACTTTC.

CDR3 DNA: TGTGCCAGCAGCCCCGATCCGACAGATATTAATGAAAAACTGTTTTTT. Protein product: CASSPDPTDINEKLFF. V gene TRBV5-8 combines with J gene TRBJ1-4; possible D gene TRBD1, 5 bases. Between the trimmed V and J ends, which lost 4 bases and 4 bases, there was a span of 17 bases. Germline V lookup: CDR1 SGHTS, CDR2 YDEGEE. The CDR3 covers 16 residues. Looking up the rest from reference TRBV5-8 and TRBJ1-4 gives the full variable domain: EAGVTQSPTHLIKTRGQQATLRCSPISGHTSVYWYQQALGLGLQFLLWYDEGEERNRGNFPPRFSGRQFPNYSSELNVNALELEDSALYLCASSPDPTDINEKLFFGSGTQLSVL.

The chain employs TRBV7-3 and TRBJ2-1, with TRBD2 matching 15 bases. Germline CDR1 and CDR2: SGHTA and FQGTGA. The CDR3 length is 16 residues. V trimming: 5 bases; J trimming: 4 bases; junction bases outside the gene matches: 3. CDR3 region: CASSQGLAGGYNEQFF. CDR3 DNA sequence: TGTGCCAGCAGCCAAGGACTAGCGGGAGGGTACAATGAGCAGTTCTTC.

The gene calls are TRBV11-2 and TRBJ2-4; no definite D call. V lost 0 bases and J lost 8, with 11 bases in between. Germline V lookup: CDR1 SGHAT, CDR2 FQNNGV. This CDR3 is 14 amino acids long. CDR3 residues: CASSLEEYGDIQYF. Written as DNA, the CDR3 is TGTGCCAGCAGCTTAGAGGAGTATGGGGACATTCAGTACTTC.

The rearrangement joins TRBV2 to TRBJ2-7, with D possibly being TRBD1 or TRBD2 (5 bases each). The CDR3 consists of 13 residues. Germline CDR1 is SNHLY and CDR2 is FYNNEI. The CDR3 spells CSPKGRRPYEQYV. DNA for the CDR3: TGTTCTCCTAAGGGACGGAGACCTTACGAGCAGTACGTC.

The genes are TRBV5-6 and TRBJ2-2; no clear D. Germline loops: CDR1 SGHDT, CDR2 YYEEEE. The CDR3 consists of 14 residues. V lost 0 bases and J 0 bases, leaving 3 bases between the germline ends. This chain's CDR3 is CASSLVANTGELFF. The CDR3 DNA is TGTGCCAGCAGCTTGGTGGCGAACACCGGGGAGCTGTTTTTT.

This clone was picked up one time. The chain employs TRBV2 and TRBJ2-1, with 7 bases that match TRBD1. V lost 4 bases, J lost 2 bases, and 11 bases stayed unmatched. CDR3 size: 17 residues. Germline V gene sequence: CDR1 SNHLY, CDR2 FYNNEI. The CDR3 reads CASSAYGAGTAYNEQFF. CDR3 bases: TGTGCCAGCAGTGCCTACGGAGCCGGGACAGCCTACAATGAGCAGTTCTTC.

This clone was counted a single time. The genes are TRBV6-5 and TRBJ1-5; TRBD1 might be the D (5 bases). The CDR3 is made up of 14 amino acids. Between the trimmed V and J ends, which lost 4 bases and 4 bases, there was a span of 11 bases. The V gene's germline CDR1 is MNHEY and CDR2 SVGAGI. In nucleotides, the CDR3 is TGTGCCAGCAGTTCCTGGGACTGGAATCAGCCCCAGCATTTT. This translates into CASSSWDWNQPQHF.

The chain recombines TRBV10-3 with TRBJ2-3, with D tentatively TRBD2 (6 bases). The germline CDR1 and CDR2 sequences are ENHRY and SYGVKD. This CDR3 is 20 amino acids long. V was clipped by 2 bases and J by 0 bases, with 24 bases between them. The CDR3 region is CAISEPTTGTPQSSTDTQYF. The DNA for the CDR3 is TGTGCCATCAGTGAGCCGACCACCGGGACTCCCCAAAGTAGCACAGATACGCAGTATTTT.

The rearrangement uses TRBV3-1 (or the pseudogene TRBV3-2) and TRBJ1-6; D gene unclear. Germline V CDR1 and CDR2: LGHDT, YNNKEL (reference sequence). V was cut by 1 base and J by 7 bases, with 5 bases left in between. The CDR3 loop spans 13 amino acids. The CDR3 coding sequence is TGTGCCAGCAGCCAAGTTGGCAATTCACCCCTCCACTTT. Its protein is CASSQVGNSPLHF.

The V and J genes are TRBV24-1 and TRBJ1-4, with TRBD1 matching over 7 bases. The CDR3 runs to 14 residues. Germline V gives CDR1 KGHDR, CDR2 SFDVKD. V was pared by 4 bases and J by 8 bases, with 6 bases of the junction left unmatched. The CDR3 DNA reads as TGTGCCACCAGTGACTCAAAGGGGGCCGAAAAACTGTTTTTT. Translation gives CATSDSKGAEKLFF.

V is TRBV19 and J is TRBJ2-2; tentatively, D is TRBD2 (6 bases). V lost 7 bases, J lost 5 bases, and 20 bases lay in between. Germline V CDR1 and CDR2: LNHDA, SQIVND (reference sequence). The CDR3 contains 16 residues. As DNA, the CDR3 is TGTGCCAGTACGAGGGCCACCGGGAGTTATACCGGGGAGCTGTTTTTT. It specifies CASTRATGSYTGELFF. The full variable domain, with the rest looked up from reference TRBV19 and TRBJ2-2, is DGGITQSPKYLFRKEGQNVTLSCEQNLNHDAMYWYRQDPGQGLRLIYYSQIVNDFQKGDIAEGYSVSREKKESFPLTVTSAQKNPTAFYLCASTRATGSYTGELFFGEGSRLTVL.

The rearrangement links TRBV15 to TRBJ2-1, with D perhaps matching TRBD1 (5 bases). The CDR3 extends over 14 amino acids. The V end was cut by 3 bases, the J end by 7 bases, with 13 bases between. In germline, CDR1 is LNHNV, CDR2 YYDKDF (reference sequence). CDR3 in DNA: TGTGCCACCAGCAGTCCAGGGCATTATAATGAGCAGTTCTTC. Its protein product is CATSSPGHYNEQFF.

The V call is TRBV11-3, the J call TRBJ1-3, with D hard to call. Germline V gene sequence: CDR1 SGHNT, CDR2 YENEEA. The CDR3 has 14 amino acids. The V end lost 1 base, the J end lost 0 bases, and 4 bases lay between the germline ends. CDR3 sequence (DNA): TGTGCCAGCAGCTTAGGCCTCTCTGGAAACACCATATATTTT. Translated, it gives CASSLGLSGNTIYF.

The chain carries TRBV3-1 (or the pseudogene TRBV3-2) and TRBJ1-6; D gene ambiguous. V lost 5 bases, J lost 5 bases, and 19 bases lay in between. The CDR3 length is 17 residues. Germline-derived CDR1 and CDR2 are LGHDT and YNNKEL (reference sequence). Written as DNA, the CDR3 is TGTGCCAGCAGCATGGGTTATCCCATACATCATAATTCACCCCTCCACTTT. It translates to CASSMGYPIHHNSPLHF.

The J gene is TRBJ1-6, the V gene TRBV6-6; D gene unclear. Germline V gene data show CDR1 as MNHNY and CDR2 as SVGAGI (reference sequence). V was cut by 8 bases and J by 0 bases, with 8 bases left in between. The CDR3 loop spans 14 amino acids. This CDR3 reads CASGQLSYNSPLHF. In DNA form, the CDR3 reads TGTGCCAGCGGGCAACTCTCCTATAATTCACCCCTCCACTTT.

The chain employs TRBV6-5 and TRBJ2-7, with D possibly matching TRBD1 (6 bases). With 6 bases removed from V and 7 bases from J, the gap between germline ends came to 16 bases. The CDR3 sequence is 13 residues long. Germline CDR1 is MNHEY and CDR2 is SVGAGI. The CDR3 DNA follows: TGTGCCAGCAGGGGGGCCTTGGGCGGTGAGCAGTACGTC. Translated, it gives CASRGALGGEQYV.

This clone appeared a few times. The V and J genes are TRBV6-5 and TRBJ2-7; D is perhaps TRBD2 (6 bases). The V gene's germline CDR1 is MNHEY and CDR2 SVGAGI. The CDR3 is made up of 14 amino acids. V was clipped by 6 bases and J by 4 bases, with 16 bases between them. The CDR3 DNA follows: TGTGCCAGCAGACCGTCCCCCCTAGCGTACGAGCAGTACGTC. The encoded protein is CASRPSPLAYEQYV.

This chain connects TRBV14 to TRBJ2-5; 8 nucleotides line up with TRBD2. Germline loops: CDR1 SGHDN, CDR2 FVKESK. The CDR3 runs 15 residues. Unmatched junction bases numbered 2, after V lost 1 base and J lost 1 base. DNA of the CDR3: TGTGCCAGCAGCCAAGTAGCGGGGACCCAAGAGACCCAGTACTTC. Translating gives CASSQVAGTQETQYF.